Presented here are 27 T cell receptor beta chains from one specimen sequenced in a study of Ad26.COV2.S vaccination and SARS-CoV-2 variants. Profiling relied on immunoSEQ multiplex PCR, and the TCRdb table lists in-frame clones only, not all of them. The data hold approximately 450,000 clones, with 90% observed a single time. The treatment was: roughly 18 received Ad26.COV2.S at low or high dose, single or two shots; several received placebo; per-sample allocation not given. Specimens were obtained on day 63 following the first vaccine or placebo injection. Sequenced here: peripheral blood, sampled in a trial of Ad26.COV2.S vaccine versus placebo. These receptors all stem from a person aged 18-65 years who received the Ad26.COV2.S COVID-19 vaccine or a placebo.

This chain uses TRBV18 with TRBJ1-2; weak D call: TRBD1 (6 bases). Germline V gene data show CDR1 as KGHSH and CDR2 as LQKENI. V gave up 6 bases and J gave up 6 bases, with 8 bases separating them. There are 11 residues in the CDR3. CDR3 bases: TGTGCCAGCTCGGCAGGGGATGGCTACACCTTC. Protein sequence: CASSAGDGYTF.

The CDR3 sequence is CASSGDRGPYHEQYF. The CDR3, as DNA: TGTGCCAGCAGCGGGGACAGGGGGCCCTACCACGAGCAGTACTTC. The J gene is TRBJ2-7, the V gene TRBV9, with 12 bases that match TRBD1. J lost 5 bases, V lost 3 bases, and 6 bases had no gene match. Germline V gives CDR1 SGDLS, CDR2 YYNGEE. This CDR3 is built from 15 residues.

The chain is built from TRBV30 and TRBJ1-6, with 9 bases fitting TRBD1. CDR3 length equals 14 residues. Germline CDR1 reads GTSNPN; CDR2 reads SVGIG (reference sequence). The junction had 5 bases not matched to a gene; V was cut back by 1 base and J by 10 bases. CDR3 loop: CAWSAGTGSSPLHF. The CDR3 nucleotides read TGTGCCTGGAGTGCCGGGACAGGGAGCTCACCCCTCCACTTT. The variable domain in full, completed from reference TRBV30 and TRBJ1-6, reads SQTIHQWPATLVQPVGSPLSLECTVEGTSNPNLYWYRQAAGRGLQLLFYSVGIGQISSEVPQNLSASRPQDRQFILSSKKLLLSDSGFYLCAWSAGTGSSPLHFGNGTRLTVT.

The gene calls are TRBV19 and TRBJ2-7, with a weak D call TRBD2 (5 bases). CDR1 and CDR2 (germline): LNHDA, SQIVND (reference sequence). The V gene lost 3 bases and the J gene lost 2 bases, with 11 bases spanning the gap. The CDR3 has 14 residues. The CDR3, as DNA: TGTGCCAGTAGTATGGCCTCGGAGGCCTACGAGCAGTACTTC. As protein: CASSMASEAYEQYF.

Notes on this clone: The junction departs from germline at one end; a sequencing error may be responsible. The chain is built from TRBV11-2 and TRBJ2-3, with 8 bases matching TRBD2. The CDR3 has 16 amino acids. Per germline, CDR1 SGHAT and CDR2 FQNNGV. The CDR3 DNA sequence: TGTGCCAGCAGCTTAGAACCCAGGACTAGCATAGATACGCAGTATTTT. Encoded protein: CASSLEPRTSIDTQYF.

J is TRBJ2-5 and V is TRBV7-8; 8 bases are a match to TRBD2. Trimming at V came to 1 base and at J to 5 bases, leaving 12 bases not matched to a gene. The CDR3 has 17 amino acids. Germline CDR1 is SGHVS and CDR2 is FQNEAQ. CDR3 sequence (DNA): TGTGCCAGCAGCTTAGTTGGAGCGGGGGACACCAAGGAGACCCAGTACTTC. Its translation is CASSLVGAGDTKETQYF.

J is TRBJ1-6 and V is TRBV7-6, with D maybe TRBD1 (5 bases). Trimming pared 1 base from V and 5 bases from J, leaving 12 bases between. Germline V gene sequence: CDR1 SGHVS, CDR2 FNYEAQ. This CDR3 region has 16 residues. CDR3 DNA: TGTGCCAGCAGCTTAGGGGCAGGGTTGAATAATTCACCCCTCCACTTT. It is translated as CASSLGAGLNNSPLHF.

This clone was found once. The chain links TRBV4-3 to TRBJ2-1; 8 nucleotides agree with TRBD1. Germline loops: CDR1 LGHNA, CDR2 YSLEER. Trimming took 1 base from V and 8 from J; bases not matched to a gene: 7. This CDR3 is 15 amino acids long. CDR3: CASSQGTGLTYEQFF. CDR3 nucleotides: TGCGCCAGCAGCCAAGGGACAGGGCTAACCTATGAGCAGTTCTTC.

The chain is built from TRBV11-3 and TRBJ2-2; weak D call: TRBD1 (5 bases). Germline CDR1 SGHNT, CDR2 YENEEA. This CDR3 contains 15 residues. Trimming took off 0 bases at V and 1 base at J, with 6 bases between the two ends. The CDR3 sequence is CASSLDRGNTGELFF. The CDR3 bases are TGTGCCAGCAGCTTAGATAGGGGGAACACCGGGGAGCTGTTTTTT.

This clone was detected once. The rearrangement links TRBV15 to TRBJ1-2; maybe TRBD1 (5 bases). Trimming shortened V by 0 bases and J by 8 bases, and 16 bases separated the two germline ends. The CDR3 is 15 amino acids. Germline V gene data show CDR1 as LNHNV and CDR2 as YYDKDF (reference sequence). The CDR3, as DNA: TGTGCCACCAGCAGAGATCGGGGCCCTCCGGGAGGCTACACCTTC. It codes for CATSRDRGPPGGYTF. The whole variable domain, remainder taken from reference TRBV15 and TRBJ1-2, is DAMVIQNPRYQVTQFGKPVTLSCSQTLNHNVMYWYQQKSSQAPKLLFHYYDKDFNNEADTPDNFQSRRPNTSFCFLDIRSPGLGDTAMYLCATSRDRGPPGGYTFGSGTRLTVV.

The CDR3 reads CASSPPVGGPNTEAFF. The DNA of the CDR3 is TGTGCCAGCAGCCCACCCGTCGGGGGCCCGAACACTGAAGCTTTCTTT. This chain links TRBV3-1 (or the pseudogene TRBV3-2) with TRBJ1-1, with D possibly TRBD1 on 6 matching bases. Germline values: CDR1 LGHDT, CDR2 YNNKEL (reference sequence). Trimming removed 4 bases from V and 1 base from J, with 16 bases in between. CDR3 length: 16 amino acids.

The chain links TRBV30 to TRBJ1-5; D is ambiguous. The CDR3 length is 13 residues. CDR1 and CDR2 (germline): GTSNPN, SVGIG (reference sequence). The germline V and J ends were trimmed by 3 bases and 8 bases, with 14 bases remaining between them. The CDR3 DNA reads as TGTGCCTGGAGACGCAACACAGACGAGCCCCAGCATTTT. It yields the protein CAWRRNTDEPQHF.

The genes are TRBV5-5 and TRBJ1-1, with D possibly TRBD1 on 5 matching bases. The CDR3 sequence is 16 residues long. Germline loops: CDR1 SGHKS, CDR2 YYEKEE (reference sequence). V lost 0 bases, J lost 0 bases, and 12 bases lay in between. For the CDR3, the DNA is TGTGCCAGCAGCTTGGCTTTCCAGACAGTGAACACTGAAGCTTTCTTT. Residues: CASSLAFQTVNTEAFF.

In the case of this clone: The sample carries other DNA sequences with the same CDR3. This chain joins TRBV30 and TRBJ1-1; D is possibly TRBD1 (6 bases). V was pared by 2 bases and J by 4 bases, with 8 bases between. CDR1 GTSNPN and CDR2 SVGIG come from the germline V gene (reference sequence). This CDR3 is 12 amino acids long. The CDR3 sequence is CAWSLGGTEAFF. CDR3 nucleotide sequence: TGTGCCTGGAGTCTAGGGGGCACTGAAGCTTTCTTT.

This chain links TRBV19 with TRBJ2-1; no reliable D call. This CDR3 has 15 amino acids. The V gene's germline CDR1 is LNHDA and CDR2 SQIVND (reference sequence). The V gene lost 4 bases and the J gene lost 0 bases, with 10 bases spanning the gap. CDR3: CASSKSPSSYNEQFF. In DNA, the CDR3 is TGTGCCAGTAGTAAATCCCCCAGCTCCTACAATGAGCAGTTCTTC. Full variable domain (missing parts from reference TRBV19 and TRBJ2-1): DGGITQSPKYLFRKEGQNVTLSCEQNLNHDAMYWYRQDPGQGLRLIYYSQIVNDFQKGDIAEGYSVSREKKESFPLTVTSAQKNPTAFYLCASSKSPSSYNEQFFGPGTRLTVL.

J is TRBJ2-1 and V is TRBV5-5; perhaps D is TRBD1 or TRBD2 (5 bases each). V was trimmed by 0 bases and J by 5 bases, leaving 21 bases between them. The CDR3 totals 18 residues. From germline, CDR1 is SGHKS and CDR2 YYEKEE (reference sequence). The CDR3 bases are TGTGCCAGCAGCTTGGTTCCCCCCGGGCTTGGGGGTAACAATGAGCAGTTCTTC. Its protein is CASSLVPPGLGGNNEQFF.

DNA of the CDR3: TGTGCCAGCAGTCCTAGCGGGAGGCCGCCCGGGGAGCTGTTTTTT. Amino acids: CASSPSGRPPGELFF. The chain is built from TRBV7-9 and TRBJ2-2, with 11 bases lining up with TRBD2. Germline lookup yields CDR1 SEHNR and CDR2 FQNEAQ (reference sequence). V was pared by 6 bases and J by 6 bases, with 6 bases of the junction left unmatched. The length of the CDR3 is 15 residues.

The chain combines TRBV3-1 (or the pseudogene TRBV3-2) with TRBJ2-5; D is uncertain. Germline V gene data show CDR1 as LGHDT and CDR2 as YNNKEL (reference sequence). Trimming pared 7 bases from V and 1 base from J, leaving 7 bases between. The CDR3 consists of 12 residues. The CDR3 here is CASMGFQETQYF. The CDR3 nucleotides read TGTGCCAGCATGGGGTTCCAAGAGACCCAGTACTTC.

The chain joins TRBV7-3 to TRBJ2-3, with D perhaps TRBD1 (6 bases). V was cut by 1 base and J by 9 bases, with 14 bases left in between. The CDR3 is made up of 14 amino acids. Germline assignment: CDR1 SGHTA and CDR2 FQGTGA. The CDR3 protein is CASSLMGQGLTQYF. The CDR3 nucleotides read TGTGCCAGCAGCTTAATGGGGCAGGGGTTGACGCAGTATTTT.

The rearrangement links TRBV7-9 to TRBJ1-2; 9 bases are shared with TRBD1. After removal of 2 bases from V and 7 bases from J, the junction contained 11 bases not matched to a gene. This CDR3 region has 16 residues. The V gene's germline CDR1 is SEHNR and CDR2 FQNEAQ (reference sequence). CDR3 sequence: CASSLSVRDRDFGYTF. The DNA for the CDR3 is TGTGCCAGCAGCTTATCGGTCCGGGACAGGGACTTTGGCTACACCTTC.

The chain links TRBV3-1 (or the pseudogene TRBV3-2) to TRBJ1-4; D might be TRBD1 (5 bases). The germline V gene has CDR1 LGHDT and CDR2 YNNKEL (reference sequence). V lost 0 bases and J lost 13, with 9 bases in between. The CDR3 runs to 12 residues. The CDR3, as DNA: TGTGCCAGCAGCCAAGAGGGGAGGGGACTGTTTTTT. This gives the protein CASSQEGRGLFF.

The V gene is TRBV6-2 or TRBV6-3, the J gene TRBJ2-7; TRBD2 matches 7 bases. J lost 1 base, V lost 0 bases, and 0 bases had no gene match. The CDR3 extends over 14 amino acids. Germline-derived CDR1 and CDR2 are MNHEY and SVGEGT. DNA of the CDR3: TGTGCCAGCAGTTACTCACTAGCGTCCTACGAGCAGTACTTC. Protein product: CASSYSLASYEQYF.

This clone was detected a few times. CDR3 coding DNA: TGTGCCACCGGGATGGGAGCCTACGAGCAGTACTTC. Its protein is CATGMGAYEQYF. J is TRBJ2-7 and V is TRBV27; possible D gene TRBD2, 5 bases. V lost 10 bases and J lost 2, with 12 bases in between. Germline CDR1 MNHEY, CDR2 SMNVEV (reference sequence). The CDR3 consists of 12 residues.

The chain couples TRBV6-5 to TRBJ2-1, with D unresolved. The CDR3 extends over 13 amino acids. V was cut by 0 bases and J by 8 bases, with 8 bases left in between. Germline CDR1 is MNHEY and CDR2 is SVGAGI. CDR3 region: CASSYSILDEQFF. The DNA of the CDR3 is TGTGCCAGCAGTTACTCGATCCTGGATGAGCAGTTCTTC.

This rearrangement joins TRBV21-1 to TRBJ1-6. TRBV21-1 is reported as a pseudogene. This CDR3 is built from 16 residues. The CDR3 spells CASSKVGIGFNSPLHF. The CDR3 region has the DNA TGTGCCAGCAGCAAAGTGGGAATTGGGTTTAATTCACCCCTCCACTTT.

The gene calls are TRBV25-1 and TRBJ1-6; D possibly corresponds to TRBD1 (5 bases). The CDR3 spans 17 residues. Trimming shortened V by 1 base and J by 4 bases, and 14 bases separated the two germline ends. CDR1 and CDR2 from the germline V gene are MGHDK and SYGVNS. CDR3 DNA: TGTGCCAGCAGTGAATTGGGGGGGGGATCTTATAATTCACCCCTCCACTTT. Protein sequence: CASSELGGGSYNSPLHF.

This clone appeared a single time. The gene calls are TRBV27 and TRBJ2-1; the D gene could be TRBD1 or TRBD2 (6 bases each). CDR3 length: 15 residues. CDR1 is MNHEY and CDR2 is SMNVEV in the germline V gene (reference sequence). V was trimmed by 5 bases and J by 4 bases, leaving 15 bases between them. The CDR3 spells CASSQGGQGYNEQFF. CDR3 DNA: TGTGCCAGCAGTCAGGGAGGTCAGGGGTACAATGAGCAGTTCTTC.